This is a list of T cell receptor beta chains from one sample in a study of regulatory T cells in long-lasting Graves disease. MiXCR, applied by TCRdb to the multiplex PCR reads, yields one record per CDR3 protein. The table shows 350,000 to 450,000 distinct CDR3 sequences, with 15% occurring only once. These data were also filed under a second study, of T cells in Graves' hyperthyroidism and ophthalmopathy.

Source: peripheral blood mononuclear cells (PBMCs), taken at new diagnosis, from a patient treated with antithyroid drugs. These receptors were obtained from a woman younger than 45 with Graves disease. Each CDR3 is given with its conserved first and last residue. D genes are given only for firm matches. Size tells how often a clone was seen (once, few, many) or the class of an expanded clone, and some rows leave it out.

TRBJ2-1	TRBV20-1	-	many	TGCAGTGCTAGTCGAGGGAGCTCCTACAATGAGCAGTTCTTC	CSASRGSSYNEQFF
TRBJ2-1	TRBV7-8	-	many	TGTGCCAGCAGCTCCGACCCGGGGGAGGTTGGCGGTGGGGGCTCCTACAATGAGCAGTTCTTC	CASSSDPGEVGGGGSYNEQFF
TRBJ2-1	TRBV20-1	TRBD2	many	TGCAGTGCACCAAGGGGGGGGACTAGTAGGTATGAGCAGTTCTTC	CSAPRGGTSRYEQFF
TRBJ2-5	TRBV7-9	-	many	TGTGCCAGCAGCTTAGTACAGCCCCAAGAGACCCAGTACTTC	CASSLVQPQETQYF
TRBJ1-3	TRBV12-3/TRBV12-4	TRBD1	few	TGTGCCAGCAGTTTAAATGAACCGGGACAGGGGAACACCATATATTTT	CASSLNEPGQGNTIYF
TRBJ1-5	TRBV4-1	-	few	TGCGCCAGCAGCCAAGAAAGGGCGAGAAATCAGCCCCAGCATTTT	CASSQERARNQPQHF
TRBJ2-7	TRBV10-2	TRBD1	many	TGCGCCAGCAGGCCAATAGGGACAGTGGGCGAGCAGTACTTC	CASRPIGTVGEQYF
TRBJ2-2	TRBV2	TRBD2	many	TGTGCCAGCATCTTCGCGGGAGCGTCTGGCGGGGAGCTGTTTTTT	CASIFAGASGGELFF
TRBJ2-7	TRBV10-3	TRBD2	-	TGTGCCATCAGTGAAAGGCGGGAGGGGTACGAGCAGTACTTC	CAISERREGYEQYF
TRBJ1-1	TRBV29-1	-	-	TGCAGCGTAAGACAGGATTTGAACACTGAAGCTTTCTTT	CSVRQDLNTEAFF
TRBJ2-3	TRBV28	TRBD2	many	TGTGCCAGCAGCCAGGGACTAGCGGGAGTTTGGGATACGCAGTATTTT	CASSQGLAGVWDTQYF
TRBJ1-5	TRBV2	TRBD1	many	TGTGCCAGCAAATTCCGGGACAGTAATCAGCCCCAGCATTTT	CASKFRDSNQPQHF
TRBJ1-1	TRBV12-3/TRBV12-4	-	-	TGTGCCAGCAGTTTATCCGGTTCGGTCCCGAACACTGAAGCTTTCTTT	CASSLSGSVPNTEAFF
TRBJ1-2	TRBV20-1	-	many	TGCAGTGCTAGTCTGGGGGCGGCCTATGGCTACACCTTC	CSASLGAAYGYTF
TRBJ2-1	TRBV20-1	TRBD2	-	TGCAGTGCTAGGGGAACGGCTAGCGGGTCCTACAATGAGCAGTTCTTC	CSARGTASGSYNEQFF
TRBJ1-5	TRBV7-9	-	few	TGTGCCGGCAGCTTAAACGGGTTTGGTCAGCCCCAGCATTTT	CAGSLNGFGQPQHF
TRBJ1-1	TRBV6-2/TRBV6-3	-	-	TGTGCCAGCAGAACAGGGTCCACTGAAGCTTTCTTT	CASRTGSTEAFF
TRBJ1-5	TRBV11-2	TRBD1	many	TGTGCCAGCAGCTCTCGGACAGGCCCCAATCAGCCCCAGCATTTT	CASSSRTGPNQPQHF
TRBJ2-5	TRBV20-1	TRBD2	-	TGCAGTGCTAGACTTGGACTAGCGGGAGAGACCCAGTGCTTC	CSARLGLAGETQCF
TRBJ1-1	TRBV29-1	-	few	TGCAGCGTTGGTAGTGGGCAGACGAACACTGAAGCTTTCTTT	CSVGSGQTNTEAFF
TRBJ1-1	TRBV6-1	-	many	TGTGCCAGCGCGTCGCCCGGGGGCACTGAAGCTTTCTTT	CASASPGGTEAFF
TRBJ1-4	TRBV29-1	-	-	TGCAGCGGCCTCTCTTCGGCAACTAATGAAAAACTGTTTTTT	CSGLSSATNEKLFF
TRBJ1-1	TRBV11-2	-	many	TGTGCCAGCAGCCCCTCTTTTGGGGAAGCTTTCTTT	CASSPSFGEAFF
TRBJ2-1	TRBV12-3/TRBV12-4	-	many	TGTGCCAGCTTTACAGGTAACTCCTACAATGAGCAGTTCTTC	CASFTGNSYNEQFF
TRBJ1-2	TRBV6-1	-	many	TGTGCCAGCACAAACGTTCGGGAGTCTGGCTACACCTTC	CASTNVRESGYTF
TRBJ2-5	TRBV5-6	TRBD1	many	TGTGCCAGCAGCCGGGACAGGGGGCGCGGAACCCAGTACTTC	CASSRDRGRGTQYF
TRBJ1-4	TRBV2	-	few	TGTGCCAGCAGTGGCCCCCCCGACAGGCCTAATGAAAAACTGTTTTTT	CASSGPPDRPNEKLFF
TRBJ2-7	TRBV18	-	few	TGTGCCAGCAAGAGGACAGCGGACTCCTACGAGCAGTACTTC	CASKRTADSYEQYF
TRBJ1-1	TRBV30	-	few	TGTGCCTGGGTAGGGCACAGGGAGACTGATGAAGCTTTCTTT	CAWVGHRETDEAFF
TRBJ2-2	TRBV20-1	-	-	TGCAGTGCTAGAGAGTACACCAGGGAGCTGTTTTTT	CSAREYTRELFF
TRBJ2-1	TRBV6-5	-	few	TGTGCCAGCAGTTACTCGATTTCAGCGGATGAGCAGTTCTTC	CASSYSISADEQFF
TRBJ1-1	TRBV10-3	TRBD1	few	TGTGCCATCGAGTCGGGACAGGGGACCACTGAAGCTTTCTTT	CAIESGQGTTEAFF
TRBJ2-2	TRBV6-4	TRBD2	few	TGTGCCAGCAGTACTAGCGGGAGAGGGAACACCGGGGAGCTGTTTTTT	CASSTSGRGNTGELFF
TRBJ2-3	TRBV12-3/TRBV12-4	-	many	TGTGCCAGCAGTTTACAAGCGCCCACAGATACGCAGTATTTT	CASSLQAPTDTQYF
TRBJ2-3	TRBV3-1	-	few	TGTGCCAGCAGCCAAGAGTCGTCGGGAGACTCAGATACGCAGTATTTT	CASSQESSGDSDTQYF
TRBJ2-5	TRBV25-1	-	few	TGTGCCAGCAGCGACGACAGGTTGTCAGAGACCCAGTACTTC	CASSDDRLSETQYF
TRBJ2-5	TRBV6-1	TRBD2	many	TGTGCCAGCAGTGGCTGGGCTAGCGGGAGAGTTGGCTGGGAGACCCAGTACTTC	CASSGWASGRVGWETQYF
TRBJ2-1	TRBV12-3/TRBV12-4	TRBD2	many	TGTGCCAGCAGTTTGTTCGGGGGGGGTGAGCAGTTCTTC	CASSLFGGGEQFF
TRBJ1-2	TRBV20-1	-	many	TGCAGTGCTACCCTGGGCAGGGGTTGGATCTTC	CSATLGRGWIF
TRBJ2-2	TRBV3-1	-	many	TGTGCCAGCAGCTACAAGGTCACCGGGGAGCTGTTTTTT	CASSYKVTGELFF
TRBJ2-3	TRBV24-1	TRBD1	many	TGTGCCACCAGTACTACAGGGGGCCTCACAGATACGCAGTATTTT	CATSTTGGLTDTQYF
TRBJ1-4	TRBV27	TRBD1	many	TGTGCCAGCAGTTCCCTGGGACAGGGGGCGCGCTGGGATGAAAAACTGTTTTTT	CASSSLGQGARWDEKLFF
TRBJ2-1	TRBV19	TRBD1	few	TGTGCCAGTAGCCGGCCGTTGCGAACAGGGGCCAATGAGCAGTTCTTC	CASSRPLRTGANEQFF
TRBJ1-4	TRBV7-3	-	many	TGTGCCAGCAGCTTAGGGCTCTCAACTAATGAAAAACTGTTTTTT	CASSLGLSTNEKLFF
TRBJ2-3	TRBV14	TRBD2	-	TGTGCCAGCAGCCAAGATCGGGAGGGAGATACGCAGTATTTT	CASSQDREGDTQYF
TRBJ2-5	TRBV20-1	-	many	TGCAGTGCTATTAAAGCGGGCGGATTGGAGACCCAGTACTTC	CSAIKAGGLETQYF
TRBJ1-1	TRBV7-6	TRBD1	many	TGTGCCAGCAGCTTAGAGGCGAGACAGGGGAACACTGAAGCTTTCTTT	CASSLEARQGNTEAFF
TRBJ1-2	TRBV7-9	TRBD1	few	TGTGCCAGCAGCTTAGAAGACAGGGGAGGCTACACCTTC	CASSLEDRGGYTF
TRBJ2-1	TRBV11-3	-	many	TGTGCCAGCAGCTCCGATGGAGTTGAGCAGTTCTTC	CASSSDGVEQFF
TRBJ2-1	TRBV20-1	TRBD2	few	TGCAGTGGAGTTGAGACTAGCGGGAGGACAGGGTACAATGAGCAGTTCTTC	CSGVETSGRTGYNEQFF
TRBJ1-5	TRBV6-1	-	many	TGTGCCAGCAGTGAAAAATTCGGGATTCAGCCCCAGCATTTT	CASSEKFGIQPQHF
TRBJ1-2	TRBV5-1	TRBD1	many	TGCGCCAGCAGCTTGGATTACAGGGGACCTAACTATGGCTACACCTTC	CASSLDYRGPNYGYTF
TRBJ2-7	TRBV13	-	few	TGTGCCAGCAGCGGGGGCCTCCTCTCCTACGAGCAGTACTTC	CASSGGLLSYEQYF
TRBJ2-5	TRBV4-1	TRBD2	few	TGCGCCAGCAGCCAAATTAGCGGGGGACAAGAGACCCAGTACTTC	CASSQISGGQETQYF
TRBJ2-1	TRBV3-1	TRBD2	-	TGTGCCAGCAGCACCAGCGGGAGGGTTTCCTACAATGAGCAGTTCTTC	CASSTSGRVSYNEQFF